This T cell receptor beta chain was profiled in a study of regulatory T cells in long-lasting Graves disease. Across the whole study: In persistent Graves' disease, antithyroid drugs had been taken for over 5 years and TSH receptor antibodies stayed positive. The study's findings and limits: Limited samples may have lowered accuracy. Persistent disease was associated with favored TRBV28 usage and with favored use of TRBJ1-2 and TRBJ2-5.

V was trimmed by 1 base and J by 2 bases, leaving 15 bases between them. There are 15 residues in the CDR3. The germline CDR1 and CDR2 sequences are SQVTM and ANQGSEA. Described time point: persistent/refractory GD, antithyroid drugs over 5 years with positive TRAb. After RNA was extracted from PBMCs, the TCR library was made from it. Blood from the periphery, approximately 8.6 milliliters in all, was drawn into EDTA tubes. Sequencing libraries for TCR beta were prepared with iRepertoire HTBI primers and Arm-PCR of CDR3 regions. TCRdb passed the multiplex PCR reads through MiXCR, listing each CDR3 protein once. The table records approximately 690,000 distinct CDR3 sequences, about 30% of them present only once. On this clonotype: Its cognate antigen is unknown.

The rearrangement uses TRBV29-1 and TRBJ2-7; tentatively, D is TRBD2 (6 bases). The clonotype comes from a female donor with Graves disease. Sequencing used peripheral blood mononuclear cells (PBMCs), obtained when the disease was refractory, from a patient treated with antithyroid drugs. CDR3 in DNA: TGCAGCGTTGAAGTAGTGGCGGGATACACCTACGAGCAGTACTTC. It yields the protein CSVEVVAGYTYEQYF.